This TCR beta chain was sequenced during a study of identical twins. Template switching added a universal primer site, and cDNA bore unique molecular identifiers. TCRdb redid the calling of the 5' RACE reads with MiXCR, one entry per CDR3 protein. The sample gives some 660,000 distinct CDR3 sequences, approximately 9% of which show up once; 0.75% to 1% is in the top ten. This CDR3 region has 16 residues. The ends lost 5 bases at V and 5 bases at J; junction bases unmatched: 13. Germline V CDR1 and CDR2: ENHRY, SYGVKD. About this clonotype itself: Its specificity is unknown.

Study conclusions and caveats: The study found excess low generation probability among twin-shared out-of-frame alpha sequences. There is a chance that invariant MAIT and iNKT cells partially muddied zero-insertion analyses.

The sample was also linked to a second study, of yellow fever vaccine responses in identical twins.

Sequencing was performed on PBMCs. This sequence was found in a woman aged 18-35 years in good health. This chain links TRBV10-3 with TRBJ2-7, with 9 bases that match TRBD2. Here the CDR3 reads CAISTDSSGISHEQYF. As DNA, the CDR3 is TGTGCCATCAGTACGGACTCTAGCGGGATCAGTCACGAGCAGTACTTC.